This entry lists 29 T cell receptor beta chains sequenced from one sample in a study of CD8+CD57+ T cells in acquired aplastic anemia. For CDR3 and TCR beta VDJ profiling, genomic DNA was the template used. TCRdb called the reads again in MiXCR, with one record for every CDR3 protein. The table has some 150,000 distinct CDR3 sequences, roughly half seen once; the top ten hold about an eighth. Only patients with CD8+CD57+ cell expansion on flow cytometry were chosen for sequencing. Input material: sorted CD4+, CD8+, or CD8+CD57+ T cells (not recorded which) from PBMCs. The receptors originated from a human donor with aplastic anemia.

Ten or more counts support this clonotype. The chain recombines TRBV11-1 with TRBJ1-3; D may be TRBD1 (6 bases). Trimming removed 3 bases from V and 7 bases from J, with 25 bases in between. Per the germline V gene, CDR1 is SGHAT and CDR2 is FQDESV (reference sequence). The length of the CDR3 is 18 residues. The CDR3: CASSFTVGTPSQWNTIYF. CDR3 bases: TGTGCCAGCAGCTTCACGGTCGGGACACCAAGTCAGTGGAACACCATATATTTT.

The chain has TRBV7-9 and TRBJ2-6; D remains ambiguous. Germline CDR1 and CDR2: SEHNR and FQNEAQ (reference sequence). CDR3 length equals 13 residues. Trimming cost V 4 bases and J 4 bases, with 5 bases left between them. The DNA for the CDR3 is TGTGCCAGCAGCTCATCGGGGGCCAACGTCCTGACTTTC. This codes for CASSSSGANVLTF.

The chain uses TRBV29-1 and TRBJ2-3; weak D call: TRBD2 (5 bases). Trimming pared 7 bases from V and 3 bases from J, leaving 17 bases between. Germline-derived CDR1 and CDR2 are SQVTM and ANQGSEA. This CDR3 comprises 14 residues. The CDR3 loop reads CSGDPGVSTDTQYF. For the CDR3, the DNA is TGCAGCGGAGATCCCGGGGTTAGTACAGATACGCAGTATTTT.

As DNA, the CDR3 is TGCAGTGCTCGAGGCGGCTCTCCGGGAGAGACCCAGTACTTC. Protein product: CSARGGSPGETQYF. The chain is built from TRBV20-1 and TRBJ2-5, with D uncertain. Between the trimmed V and J ends, which lost 5 bases and 4 bases, there was a span of 17 bases. Germline V lookup: CDR1 DFQATT, CDR2 SNEGSKA (reference sequence). This CDR3 is 14 amino acids long.

The rearrangement uses TRBV6-4 and TRBJ1-2, with D possibly matching TRBD1 (6 bases). CDR3 length: 20 amino acids. Trimming stripped 0 bases from V and 6 bases from J, with 29 bases between. Germline-derived CDR1 and CDR2 are MRHNA and SNTAGT. CDR3 protein: CASSDSSRASSLGAGDGYTF. CDR3 nucleotide sequence: TGTGCCAGCAGTGACTCGAGTCGTGCCAGCAGCTTAGGGGCAGGGGATGGCTACACCTTC.

This clonotype was detected many times. The chain employs TRBV9 and TRBJ2-7; either TRBD1 or TRBD2 may fit D (5 bases each). Trimming stripped 4 bases from V and 4 bases from J, with 18 bases between. There are 15 residues in the CDR3. From germline, CDR1 is SGDLS and CDR2 YYNGEE. The CDR3 is CASSSTGTAGYEQYF. The CDR3 DNA reads as TGTGCCAGCAGCTCAACCGGGACGGCGGGTTACGAGCAGTACTTC. Based on the CDR3 plus reference TRBV9 and TRBJ2-7, the full variable domain is DSGVTQTPKHLITATGQRVTLRCSPRSGDLSVYWYQQSLDQGLQFLIQYYNGEERAKGNILERFSAQQFPDLHSELNLSSLELGDSALYFCASSSTGTAGYEQYFGPGTRLTVT.

J is TRBJ2-3 and V is TRBV4-2, with 9 bases fitting TRBD2. Germline V gene sequence: CDR1 LGHNA, CDR2 YNFKEQ. The V gene end was trimmed by 0 bases and the J gene end by 4 bases; junction bases not matched to a gene: 14. CDR3 length: 19 residues. The CDR3 is CASSQDYRVGGGAADTQYF. The CDR3 DNA reads as TGTGCCAGCAGCCAAGATTACAGGGTTGGCGGGGGGGCCGCAGATACGCAGTATTTT.

This clonotype was seen once. This sequence joins TRBV5-6 and TRBJ1-6; no reliable D call. The germline CDR1 and CDR2 sequences are SGHDT and YYEEEE. Trimming stripped 4 bases from V and 4 bases from J, with 12 bases between. The CDR3 is made up of 15 amino acids. CDR3 amino acids: CASSLLTDYNSPLHF. The CDR3 DNA reads TGTGCCAGCAGCCTGTTGACCGATTATAATTCACCCCTCCACTTT.

This clonotype was counted ten times or more. This sequence joins TRBV7-9 and TRBJ1-5; D gene uncertain. The CDR3 spans 15 residues. Deletions cut 2 bases from V and 0 bases from J, with 8 bases between. Germline V CDR1 and CDR2: SEHNR, FQNEAQ (reference sequence). CDR3 in DNA: TGTGCCAGCAGCTTATCGGGAGGTAGCAATCAGCCCCAGCATTTT. Translating gives CASSLSGGSNQPQHF.

The V call is TRBV20-1, the J call TRBJ2-5; D possibly matches TRBD1 or TRBD2 (5 bases each). The CDR3 contains 15 residues. CDR1 and CDR2 from the germline V gene are DFQATT and SNEGSKA (reference sequence). The V end was cut by 0 bases, the J end by 5 bases, with 16 bases between. CDR3 in amino acids: CSARDRGSLGETQYF. CDR3 sequence (DNA): TGCAGTGCTAGAGATCGGGGCAGCCTAGGGGAGACCCAGTACTTC.

This chain connects TRBV7-6 to TRBJ2-1; 9 nucleotides match TRBD1. V lost 5 bases, J lost 8 bases, and 10 bases stayed unmatched. The CDR3 runs 15 residues. Germline loops: CDR1 SGHVS, CDR2 FNYEAQ. CDR3 sequence reads: CASSRGQGQIYEQFF. In nucleotides, the CDR3 is TGTGCCAGCAGCAGGGGACAGGGACAGATCTATGAGCAGTTCTTC.

Of note for this clonotype: A read error may account for a junction end that differs from germline. This chain links TRBV5-1 with TRBJ2-2, with 8 bases lining up with TRBD1. Per germline, CDR1 SGHRS and CDR2 YFSETQ. The CDR3 consists of 16 residues. CDR3 amino acids: CVSSLGQGKWTGELFF. The CDR3 region has the DNA TGCGTCAGCAGCCTCGGACAGGGAAAATGGACCGGGGAGCTGTTTTTT.

The genes are TRBV13 and TRBJ1-2; D may be TRBD1 (5 bases). CDR3 size: 14 residues. CDR1 and CDR2 (germline): PRHDT, FYEKMQ (reference sequence). Deletions cut 3 bases from V and 5 bases from J, with 13 bases between. The CDR3 is CASSFRGERYGYTF. The CDR3 region has the DNA TGTGCCAGCAGCTTCCGGGGGGAGAGGTATGGCTACACCTTC.

This clonotype was picked up a small number of times. The V and J genes are TRBV7-2 and TRBJ1-5; D remains ambiguous. The germline V gene encodes CDR1 SGHTA and CDR2 FQGNSA. Trimming cost V 1 base and J 7 bases, with 8 bases left between them. CDR3 length: 13 residues. DNA for the CDR3: TGTGCCAGCAGCTTAGGTTGGCGGCAGCCCCAGCATTTT. The encoded protein is CASSLGWRQPQHF.

In its sample, this clonotype was seen many times. This chain joins TRBV9 and TRBJ2-3, with D perhaps matching TRBD1 (6 bases). V lost 2 bases and J lost 0, with 13 bases in between. This CDR3 is 16 amino acids long. Germline V gives CDR1 SGDLS, CDR2 YYNGEE. The CDR3: CASSVQGMRSTDTQYF. In nucleotides, the CDR3 is TGTGCCAGCAGCGTCCAGGGGATGAGAAGCACAGATACGCAGTATTTT. Filled out from reference TRBV9 and TRBJ2-3, the complete variable domain reads DSGVTQTPKHLITATGQRVTLRCSPRSGDLSVYWYQQSLDQGLQFLIQYYNGEERAKGNILERFSAQQFPDLHSELNLSSLELGDSALYFCASSVQGMRSTDTQYFGPGTRLTVL.

Ten or more counts support this clonotype. CDR3 nucleotide sequence: TGTGCCAGCAGCTTAGATCCAGATGAGCAGTTCTTC. Translating gives CASSLDPDEQFF. The chain combines TRBV7-9 with TRBJ2-1; D call uncertain. The CDR3 runs 12 residues. Deletions cut 1 base from V and 8 bases from J, with 6 bases between. In germline, CDR1 is SEHNR, CDR2 FQNEAQ (reference sequence).

The chain employs TRBV27 and TRBJ1-3; TRBD1 matches 9 bases. Looked up from germline, CDR1 is MNHEY and CDR2 is SMNVEV (reference sequence). J was trimmed by 2 bases and V by 4 bases; bases with no gene match: 3. This CDR3 region has 15 residues. The CDR3 is CASSWGQGAGNTIYF. The DNA for the CDR3 is TGTGCCAGCAGTTGGGGACAGGGAGCTGGAAACACCATATATTTT.

The chain links TRBV15 to TRBJ2-7; D may correspond to TRBD1 or TRBD2 (6 bases each). CDR1 and CDR2 from the germline V gene are LNHNV and YYDKDF (reference sequence). CDR3 size: 14 residues. V gave up 11 bases and J gave up 2 bases, with 19 bases separating them. CDR3 sequence reads: CAARSGGGTYEQYF. CDR3 in DNA: TGTGCCGCGCGATCTGGAGGGGGAACCTACGAGCAGTACTTC.

The chain combines TRBV2 with TRBJ1-6; 9 nucleotides match TRBD1. The CDR3 length is 15 residues. Germline V gene lookup returns CDR1 SNHLY and CDR2 FYNNEI. J was trimmed by 7 bases and V by 7 bases; bases with no gene match: 8. Here the CDR3 reads CASTLGQGENSPLHF. Written as DNA, the CDR3 is TGTGCCAGCACTTTGGGACAGGGAGAAAATTCACCCCTCCACTTT. The variable domain in full, completed from reference TRBV2 and TRBJ1-6, reads EPEVTQTPSHQVTQMGQEVILRCVPISNHLYFYWYRQILGQKVEFLVSFYNNEISEKSEIFDDQFSVERPDGSNFTLKIRSTKLEDSAMYFCASTLGQGENSPLHFGNGTRLTVT.

The gene calls are TRBV11-1 and TRBJ2-3; perhaps TRBD2 as D (6 bases). The CDR3 length is 17 residues. V was pared by 0 bases and J by 0 bases, with 13 bases between. CDR1 is SGHAT and CDR2 is FQDESV in the germline V gene (reference sequence). In nucleotides, the CDR3 is TGTGCCAGCAGCTTAGCCGTTGGGACTGCTAGCACAGATACGCAGTATTTT. Its translation is CASSLAVGTASTDTQYF.

This clonotype was seen many times. This chain connects TRBV2 to TRBJ2-6; 8 bases are a match to TRBD2. CDR3 length: 15 residues. Germline CDR1 reads SNHLY; CDR2 reads FYNNEI. The ends lost 7 bases at V and 2 bases at J; junction bases unmatched: 4. The CDR3 is CASTMRGAGANVLTF. DNA for the CDR3: TGTGCCAGCACTATGCGGGGGGCTGGGGCCAACGTCCTGACTTTC.

This clonotype was observed a few times. The chain recombines TRBV29-1 with TRBJ2-1; 14 bases map to TRBD2. After removal of 3 bases from V and 6 bases from J, the junction contained 10 bases not matched to a gene. Germline assignment: CDR1 SQVTM and CDR2 ANQGSEA. The CDR3 has 17 residues. The DNA for the CDR3 is TGCAGCGTTGAGGGACTAGCGGGAGTTGGGTACGGCAATGAGCAGTTCTTC. Protein product: CSVEGLAGVGYGNEQFF.

The rearrangement links TRBV19 to TRBJ1-2; D ambiguous. Deletions cut 5 bases from V and 12 bases from J, with 16 bases between. The CDR3 sequence is 12 residues long. CDR1 LNHDA and CDR2 SQIVND come from the germline V gene (reference sequence). This CDR3 is CASSASVGGHTF. The CDR3 nucleotides read TGTGCCAGTAGTGCGTCAGTAGGCGGCCACACCTTC.

J is TRBJ1-2 and V is TRBV2; D is unresolved. V lost 5 bases to trimming and J lost 7 bases, with 20 bases between them. Looked up from germline, CDR1 is SNHLY and CDR2 is FYNNEI. CDR3 size: 15 residues. CDR3 sequence: CASSPSPALAGGYTF. In nucleotides, the CDR3 is TGTGCCAGCAGTCCCTCCCCGGCCCTCGCAGGTGGCTACACCTTC.

The sample holds a few counts of this clonotype. The chain carries TRBV3-1 and TRBJ2-5; 11 bases align to TRBD2. The germline V gene encodes CDR1 LGHDT and CDR2 YNNKEL (reference sequence). Germline trimming cut 3 bases from V and 5 bases from J; bases unmatched to any gene: 5. This CDR3 has 15 amino acids. The CDR3 DNA reads as TGTGCCAGCAGCCAGGGTATAGCGGGGGGGGAGACCCAGTACTTC. Protein product: CASSQGIAGGETQYF.

This clonotype has a count of ten or more. This chain joins TRBV27 and TRBJ2-7; TRBD2 might be the D (6 bases). CDR3 length: 13 residues. V was clipped by 0 bases and J by 5 bases, with 8 bases between them. The germline V gene has CDR1 MNHEY and CDR2 SMNVEV (reference sequence). CDR3 loop: CASSLSRTNEQYF. The CDR3 region has the DNA TGTGCCAGCAGTTTATCACGGACTAACGAGCAGTACTTC.

This clonotype was detected many times. CDR3 in DNA: TGTGCCAGCATCGGAGCTTCGAACACTGAAGCTTTCTTT. Amino acid sequence: CASIGASNTEAFF. The V and J genes are TRBV6-5 and TRBJ1-1, with D unclear. Trimming pared 7 bases from V and 1 base from J, leaving 10 bases between. The CDR3 consists of 13 residues. CDR1 and CDR2 (germline): MNHEY, SVGAGI.

This chain links TRBV2 with TRBJ1-2; tentative D call: TRBD1 (6 bases). The CDR3 totals 14 residues. Between the trimmed V and J ends, which lost 4 bases and 8 bases, there was a span of 17 bases. CDR1 and CDR2 from the germline V gene are SNHLY and FYNNEI. CDR3 residues: CASSARLRGWGYTF. In DNA, the CDR3 is TGTGCCAGCAGTGCCCGATTGAGGGGGTGGGGCTACACCTTC.

This clonotype was counted only a few times. The J gene is TRBJ2-7, the V gene TRBV7-9; possible D gene TRBD2, 5 bases. V lost 1 base and J 2 bases, leaving 12 bases between the germline ends. This CDR3 spans 15 amino acids. Germline values: CDR1 SEHNR, CDR2 FQNEAQ (reference sequence). The CDR3 loop reads CASSLEGEAAYEQYF. The CDR3 DNA reads TGTGCCAGCAGCTTAGAGGGAGAGGCAGCCTACGAGCAGTACTTC.